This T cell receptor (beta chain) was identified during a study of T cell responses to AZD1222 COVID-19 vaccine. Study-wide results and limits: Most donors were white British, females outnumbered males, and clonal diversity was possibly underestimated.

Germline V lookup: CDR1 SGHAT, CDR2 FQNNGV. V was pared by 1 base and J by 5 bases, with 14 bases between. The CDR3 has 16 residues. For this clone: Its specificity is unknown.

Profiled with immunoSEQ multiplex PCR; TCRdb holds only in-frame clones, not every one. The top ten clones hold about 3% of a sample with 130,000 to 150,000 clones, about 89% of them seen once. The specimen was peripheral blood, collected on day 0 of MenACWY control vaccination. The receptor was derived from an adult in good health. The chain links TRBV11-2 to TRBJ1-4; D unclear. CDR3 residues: CASSLVMSRRNEKLFF. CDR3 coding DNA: TGTGCCAGCAGCTTAGTGATGTCCAGACGGAATGAAAAACTGTTTTTT.